This T cell receptor (beta chain) was identified in a study of T cell repertoires in cytomegalovirus infection. Looking at the study overall: TCR beta signatures that were public indicated CMV infection and matching HLA type. Findings of the study overall: CMV-specific TCR beta clonotypes restricted by HLA-C were the ones dominating the ex vivo response. Cumulative public TCR beta family frequency identified CMV carriers with the relevant HLA.

In TCRdb, the reads were re-called with MiXCR into one record per CDR3 protein. Of roughly 720,000 distinct CDR3 sequences in the sample, 35% are singletons; the top ten hold about 2.8%. About this clonotype itself: Its specificity is unknown.

Germline lookup yields CDR1 SGHRS and CDR2 YFSETQ. The CDR3 loop spans 14 amino acids. The ends were cut back, 4 bases at V and 5 bases at J, with 15 bases in the middle. Sample: PBMCs. This TCR came from a human donor in good health (CMV status not recorded). Some clones in this sample may be carry-over from other donors' samples. The chain employs TRBV5-1 and TRBJ1-1; tentatively, D is TRBD1 (5 bases). The DNA for the CDR3 is TGCGCCAGCAGCGGAAGGGGTCATGGAACTGAAGCTTTCTTT. It encodes CASSGRGHGTEAFF. The full variable domain, rest sourced from reference TRBV5-1 and TRBJ1-1, is KAGVTQTPRYLIKTRGQQVTLSCSPISGHRSVSWYQQTPGQGLQFLFEYFSETQRNKGNFPGRFSGRQFSNSRSEMNVSTLELGDSALYLCASSGRGHGTEAFFGQGTRLTVV.